A selection of T cell receptor beta chains follows, all from one sample in a study of response to subunit inactivated influenza vaccine. MiXCR, applied by TCRdb to the RT-PCR reads, yields one record per CDR3 protein. This sample has 500,000 to 600,000 distinct CDR3 sequences, with about 14% found just once. The specimen comprised PBMCs from blood, sampled 12 days after vaccination. Every receptor here comes from a man aged 50-60 years who received an inactivated influenza vaccine. The CDR3 runs from the conserved cysteine through the conserved F or W. D genes are given only for firm matches. Some rows mark clone size as missing; the rest say once, few, many or name a class of expanded clone.

DNA	CDR3	size	V	J	D
TGTGCCAGCAGCCGGGGGCGAGGGGGCAATGAAAAACTGTTTTTT	CASSRGRGGNEKLFF	few	TRBV28	TRBJ1-4	TRBD1
TGTGCCAGCAGCTTAGCTTGGAGCAATCAGCCCCAGCATTTT	CASSLAWSNQPQHF	few	TRBV7-2	TRBJ1-5	.
TGTGCCAGCACAACTGCCGGACGGAACTATGGCTACACCTTC	CASTTAGRNYGYTF	many	TRBV25-1	TRBJ1-2	.
TGTGCCAGCAGCTTGGCCCCACAGGTACCTAGCACAGATACGCAGTATTTT	CASSLAPQVPSTDTQYF	.	TRBV5-5	TRBJ2-3	.
TGTGCCAGCGGTACCGGCGGTACCTACGAGCAGTACTTC	CASGTGGTYEQYF	.	TRBV12-3/TRBV12-4	TRBJ2-7	.
TGCGCCAGCAGCTTGGCTGTTTTCGGATCTGCCCTCCACTTT	CASSLAVFGSALHF	few	TRBV5-1	TRBJ1-6	.
TGTGCCTCCGGACAGGTAGGGAACAATGAGCAGTTCTTC	CASGQVGNNEQFF	.	TRBV25-1	TRBJ2-1	TRBD1
TGCGCCAGCAGTAAAGGACAGAATTGGGGTGGGATTCTGAACACTGAAGCTTTCTTT	CASSKGQNWGGILNTEAFF	.	TRBV4-1	TRBJ1-1	.
TGTGCCAGCAGTTCCTCACCGGGACGGGAAGCTTTCTTT	CASSSSPGREAFF	few	TRBV12-3/TRBV12-4	TRBJ1-1	.
TGTGCCAGCAGCTTGGCGGGGGACCGGGGGAATGAGCAGTTCTTC	CASSLAGDRGNEQFF	many	TRBV5-5	TRBJ2-1	.
TGTGCCAGCAGTGGTTGGGGCGAAAAACTGTTTTTT	CASSGWGEKLFF	.	TRBV6-5	TRBJ1-4	.
TGTGCCAGCAGTTCGCTCGATCCTTCGGCCGGGGAGCTGTTTTTT	CASSSLDPSAGELFF	few	TRBV27	TRBJ2-2	.
TGCAGCGCTAACTCGGGGGGGAACACTGAAGCTTTCTTT	CSANSGGNTEAFF	.	TRBV29-1	TRBJ1-1	.
TGTGCCAGCAGTTTGAACTCTGGGGGGAACACTGAAGCTTTCTTT	CASSLNSGGNTEAFF	few	TRBV3-1	TRBJ1-1	.
TGCGCCAGCAGCGACAGGACTAGCGGCTACGAGCAGTACTTC	CASSDRTSGYEQYF	few	TRBV5-1	TRBJ2-7	TRBD2
TGCGCCAGCGGGATGGCGGGGAACTATGGCTACACCTTC	CASGMAGNYGYTF	many	TRBV10-1	TRBJ1-2	.
TGTGCCAGCAGGCCCGGGCCGTCTGGGGCCAACGTCCTGACTTTC	CASRPGPSGANVLTF	.	TRBV3-1	TRBJ2-6	.
TGTGCCAGTAGTGGCCGGTGGGACAGAGCCTACGAGCAGTACTTC	CASSGRWDRAYEQYF	.	TRBV19	TRBJ2-7	TRBD1
TGCAGCGCCCAAAGAGGCGATGAGCAGTTCTTC	CSAQRGDEQFF	many	TRBV29-1	TRBJ2-1	.
TGTGCCAGCAGCCTACAAGGGAACGTAGCCAAAAACATTCAGTACTTC	CASSLQGNVAKNIQYF	.	TRBV7-9	TRBJ2-4	.
TGTGCCAGCAGCGTAGTTGGGGGTGAGCAGTTCTTC	CASSVVGGEQFF	few	TRBV9	TRBJ2-1	.
TGTGCCAGCAGCCCCGGGACTAGCGGAAAAGAGACCCAGTACTTC	CASSPGTSGKETQYF	many	TRBV7-9	TRBJ2-5	TRBD2
TGTGCCATCAGTGAGCCGGGACTAGCGGGGGGGTATACGCAGTATTTT	CAISEPGLAGGYTQYF	many	TRBV10-3	TRBJ2-3	TRBD2
TGTGCCACCAGCAGAGAGGAAAACCAAGAGACCCAGTACTTC	CATSREENQETQYF	many	TRBV15	TRBJ2-5	.
TGCAGTGCTAGCGGGGCCGATGAAAAACTGTTTTTT	CSASGADEKLFF	.	TRBV20-1	TRBJ1-4	.
TGCAGTGCTAGAGAGTTGGGACAGGGTGATTTTCAGTATTTT	CSARELGQGDFQYF	few	TRBV20-1	TRBJ2-3	TRBD1
TGCGCCAGCAGCTTGGGAGGAGTGAGCGAAAAACTGTTTTTT	CASSLGGVSEKLFF	few	TRBV5-1	TRBJ1-4	.
TGTGCCAGCAGCGCTGAGCGGGTAAGCTCCTACAATGAGCAGTTCTTC	CASSAERVSSYNEQFF	many	TRBV7-3	TRBJ2-1	.
TGCAGTGCTAGTAACAGGGTGGGGAGCACAGATACGCAGTATTTT	CSASNRVGSTDTQYF	.	TRBV20-1	TRBJ2-3	.
TGCAGTGCCACCTCACCCGGGACATTAGCCAAAAACATTCAGTACTTC	CSATSPGTLAKNIQYF	.	TRBV20-1	TRBJ2-4	.
TGTGCCAGCAGCCCCCAAGCGGGGGACACAGATACGCAGTATTTT	CASSPQAGDTDTQYF	.	TRBV7-2	TRBJ2-3	TRBD2
TGCGCCAGCAGCTTGGCTACGACGAACACCGGGGAGCTGTTTTTT	CASSLATTNTGELFF	.	TRBV5-1	TRBJ2-2	.
TGTGCCTGGAGTGTGGTTACTGGCACAACCACAGATACGCAGTATTTT	CAWSVVTGTTTDTQYF	few	TRBV30	TRBJ2-3	.
TGTGCCAGCAGCACCGACAGGGATCAGCCCCAGCATTTT	CASSTDRDQPQHF	many	TRBV7-2	TRBJ1-5	TRBD1
TGTGCCTGGAGTGAGCGCAATCAGCCCCAGCATTTT	CAWSERNQPQHF	few	TRBV30	TRBJ1-5	.
TGTGTCAGCAGCTTAGTATTGGGTGACTGGGAGACCCAGTACTTC	CVSSLVLGDWETQYF	.	TRBV11-2	TRBJ2-5	.
TGTGCCAGCAGCTTAATGATCTCTGGGGCCAACGTCCTGACTTTC	CASSLMISGANVLTF	.	TRBV7-6	TRBJ2-6	.
TGTGCCAGCAGTTCGGGACAGGGCAATCACTATGGCTACACCTTC	CASSSGQGNHYGYTF	many	TRBV28	TRBJ1-2	TRBD1
TGTGCCAGCAGTTTAAGATCTGAGACTAGCGGGAGTACTAGCACAGATACGCAGTATTTT	CASSLRSETSGSTSTDTQYF	.	TRBV12-3/TRBV12-4	TRBJ2-3	TRBD2
TGTGCCAGCAGCCTTTACCGGGAGGAAGCTTTCTTT	CASSLYREEAFF	few	TRBV14	TRBJ1-1	.
TGTGCCAGCAGCTTGGTGACGGGGGGCGTTGAGCAGTTCTTC	CASSLVTGGVEQFF	.	TRBV11-2	TRBJ2-1	.
TGCAGCGTTGATAAGTCCGGGGCCAACGTCCTGACTTTC	CSVDKSGANVLTF	many	TRBV29-1	TRBJ2-6	.